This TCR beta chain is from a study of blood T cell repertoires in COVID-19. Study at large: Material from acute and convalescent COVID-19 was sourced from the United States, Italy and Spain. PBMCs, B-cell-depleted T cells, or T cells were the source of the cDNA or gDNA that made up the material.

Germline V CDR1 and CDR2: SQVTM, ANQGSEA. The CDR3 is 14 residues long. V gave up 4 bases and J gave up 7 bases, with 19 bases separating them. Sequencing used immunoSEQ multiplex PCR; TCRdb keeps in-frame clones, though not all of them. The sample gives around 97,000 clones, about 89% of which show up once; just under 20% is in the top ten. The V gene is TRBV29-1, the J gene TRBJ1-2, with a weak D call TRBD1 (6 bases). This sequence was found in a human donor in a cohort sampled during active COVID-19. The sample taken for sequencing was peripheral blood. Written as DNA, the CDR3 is TGCAGCGTTGTTGGAGCAGGGGTAGTGAGTGGCTACACCTTC. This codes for CSVVGAGVVSGYTF.